In its sample, the clone carrying this T cell receptor (beta chain) was seen many times. Its antigen is not identified. These data belong to a study of T cell repertoires in cytomegalovirus infection. Study information: Based on public TCR beta signatures, there were indications of CMV infection and of a matching HLA type. Study-wide results and caveats: HLA-C-restricted TCR beta clonotypes specific for CMV led the ex vivo response. Cumulative public TCR beta family frequency identified CMV carriers with the relevant HLA.

V lost 1 base to trimming and J lost 1 base; unmatched junction nucleotides: 3. CDR1 and CDR2 (germline): SGHTA, FQGNSA. The CDR3 spans 16 residues. One entry per CDR3 protein, called by TCRdb with MiXCR from the reads. The table lists approximately 250,000 distinct CDR3 sequences, around 8.7% of them singletons, with around 16% in the top ten. The source of this sequence is a human donor in good health (CMV status not recorded). Some clones in this sample may be carry-over from other donors' samples. The chain has TRBV7-2 and TRBJ2-5, with TRBD1 matching 10 bases. Sequencing used PBMCs. The CDR3 is CASSLGDRGPQETQYF. CDR3 bases: TGTGCCAGCAGCTTAGGGGACAGGGGCCCCCAAGAGACCCAGTACTTC.